This T cell receptor beta chain was recorded in a study of control samples from healthy donors and cancer patients. Sequencing was performed with immunoSEQ multiplex PCR; in TCRdb, only in-frame clones are kept and a portion is missing. The repertoire holds about 20,000 clones, with 85% to 90% as singletons. The V end lost 2 bases, the J end lost 1 base, and 9 bases lay between the germline ends. The V gene's germline CDR1 is SGHRS and CDR2 YFSETQ. The CDR3 covers 14 residues. The gene calls are TRBV5-1 and TRBJ1-1; D is unresolved. Sequences were obtained from PBMCs. This receptor was obtained from a woman aged 55-69 years with head and neck cancer. The CDR3 bases are TGCGCCAGCAGCTTAACCCCAGGGAACACTGAAGCTTTCTTT. Translated, it gives CASSLTPGNTEAFF.